This entry lists 17 T cell receptor beta chains sequenced from one sample in a study of cytomegalovirus exposure and HLA in healthy donors. With 60 Vbeta and 13 Jbeta primers, the PCR was carried out. Only in-frame clones appear in the TCRdb table, and some are missing; sequencing was by immunoSEQ multiplex PCR. There are about 190,000 clones in the sample; around 87% occur only once, and over 1% lies in the top ten. Sequencing used PBMCs. Source of these receptors: a man aged 30 to 39 in good health and CMV-seronegative.

The chain combines TRBV11-2 with TRBJ2-2; D remains ambiguous. Germline CDR1 reads SGHAT; CDR2 reads FQNNGV. The CDR3 totals 16 residues. V was trimmed by 5 bases and J by 0 bases, leaving 13 bases between them. The CDR3 nucleotides are TGTGCCAGCAGCCCTCCAGTATCACCGAACACCGGGGAGCTGTTTTTT. Its protein is CASSPPVSPNTGELFF.

This clone was found once. The V gene is TRBV7-2, the J gene TRBJ2-7, with a weak D call TRBD1 (6 bases). V was shortened by 2 bases and J by 3 bases, with 14 bases between the two germline ends. Germline V CDR1 and CDR2: SGHTA, FQGNSA. This CDR3 region has 15 residues. CDR3 sequence reads: CASSLMGHGNYEQYF. CDR3 sequence (DNA): TGTGCCAGCAGCTTAATGGGACACGGCAACTACGAGCAGTACTTC.

This clone came up a few times. This chain joins TRBV19 and TRBJ2-7; 8 nucleotides align to TRBD1. In germline, CDR1 is LNHDA, CDR2 SQIVND (reference sequence). The CDR3 loop spans 13 amino acids. J gave up 9 bases and V 5 bases, and 9 bases lay outside the gene matches. The CDR3 region is CASSPRQGLRQYF. In DNA, the CDR3 is TGTGCCAGTAGTCCAAGACAGGGGCTACGGCAGTACTTC.

V usage is TRBV6-1 and J usage is TRBJ1-5; possible D gene TRBD1, 5 bases. This CDR3 is 14 amino acids long. Germline CDR1 and CDR2: MNHNS and SASEGT. Deletions cut 0 bases from V and 7 bases from J, with 10 bases between. CDR3 loop: CASSEAPGGQPQHF. In DNA form, the CDR3 reads TGTGCCAGCAGTGAAGCGCCGGGGGGACAGCCCCAGCATTTT.

The chain uses TRBV9 and TRBJ2-1, with 7 bases that match TRBD2. CDR1 SGDLS and CDR2 YYNGEE come from the germline V gene. The CDR3 runs 16 residues. The V segment lost 0 bases and the J segment 0 bases; nucleotides outside the gene matches: 3. The CDR3 sequence: CASSVEKRGSYNEQFF. The CDR3 nucleotides read TGTGCCAGCAGCGTAGAGAAGCGGGGCTCCTACAATGAGCAGTTCTTC.

The V call is TRBV7-2, the J call TRBJ2-1, with D tentatively TRBD2 (7 bases). From germline, CDR1 is SGHTA and CDR2 FQGNSA. V dropped 1 base and J dropped 6 bases, with 16 bases sitting between them. The CDR3 has 16 amino acids. The CDR3 region is CASSLEWGGLSNEQFF. The CDR3 nucleotides read TGTGCCAGCAGCTTAGAATGGGGGGGCTTGTCCAATGAGCAGTTCTTC. Complete variable domain (other parts from reference TRBV7-2 and TRBJ2-1): GAGVSQSPSNKVTEKGKDVELRCDPISGHTALYWYRQSLGQGLEFLIYFQGNSAPDKSGLPSDRFSAERTGGSVSTLTIQRTQQEDSAVYLCASSLEWGGLSNEQFFGPGTRLTVL.

This sequence joins TRBV27 and TRBJ1-5; TRBD1 might be the D (5 bases). Germline values: CDR1 MNHEY, CDR2 SMNVEV (reference sequence). The CDR3 consists of 13 residues. V lost 8 bases, J lost 6 bases, and 14 bases lay in between. CDR3 amino acids: CASGGGTTQPQHF. In DNA form, the CDR3 reads TGTGCCAGCGGGGGGGGGACGACTCAGCCCCAGCATTTT.

The chain combines TRBV29-1 with TRBJ2-1; 14 bases match TRBD2. The germline V gene encodes CDR1 SQVTM and CDR2 ANQGSEA. This CDR3 is 15 amino acids long. Trimming at V came to 4 bases and at J to 4 bases, leaving 3 bases not matched to a gene. CDR3 sequence reads: CSVGLAGGFYNEQFF. The CDR3 DNA reads TGCAGCGTTGGACTAGCGGGAGGGTTTTACAATGAGCAGTTCTTC.

The gene calls are TRBV15 and TRBJ2-2; no clear D gene. Germline CDR1 reads LNHNV; CDR2 reads YYDKDF (reference sequence). The CDR3 is made up of 16 amino acids. With 6 bases removed from V and 1 base from J, the gap between germline ends came to 15 bases. The CDR3 loop is CATRPFSNVNTGELFF. CDR3 in DNA: TGTGCCACCAGACCTTTTAGCAACGTGAACACCGGGGAGCTGTTTTTT.

The chain links TRBV7-2 to TRBJ2-1; 10 nucleotides agree with TRBD2. This CDR3 contains 16 residues. Germline V gene sequence: CDR1 SGHTA, CDR2 FQGNSA. V trimming: 2 bases; J trimming: 9 bases; junction bases outside the gene matches: 10. This chain's CDR3 is CASSLTLAGVYLEQFF. For the CDR3, the DNA is TGTGCCAGCAGCTTAACGCTAGCGGGAGTCTACCTTGAGCAGTTCTTC. Complete variable domain (other parts from reference TRBV7-2 and TRBJ2-1): GAGVSQSPSNKVTEKGKDVELRCDPISGHTALYWYRQSLGQGLEFLIYFQGNSAPDKSGLPSDRFSAERTGGSVSTLTIQRTQQEDSAVYLCASSLTLAGVYLEQFFGPGTRLTVL.

This clone has a handful of counts. V usage is TRBV4-2 and J usage is TRBJ2-7; D not certain. The CDR3 loop spans 13 amino acids. Germline loops: CDR1 LGHNA, CDR2 YNFKEQ. V lost 0 bases, J lost 1 base, and 4 bases lay in between. The CDR3 loop reads CASSQDLSYEQYF. In DNA form, the CDR3 reads TGTGCCAGCAGCCAAGATCTATCCTACGAGCAGTACTTC.

The chain employs TRBV7-2 and TRBJ2-7; 8 bases map to TRBD2. Trimming at V came to 5 bases and at J to 6 bases, leaving 9 bases not matched to a gene. This CDR3 comprises 14 residues. Germline lookup yields CDR1 SGHTA and CDR2 FQGNSA. Here the CDR3 DNA reads TGTGCCAGCAGCCCGACCGGGGGGGATGGCGAGCAGTACTTC. It is translated as CASSPTGGDGEQYF. Variable domain in full (rest from reference TRBV7-2 and TRBJ2-7): GAGVSQSPSNKVTEKGKDVELRCDPISGHTALYWYRQSLGQGLEFLIYFQGNSAPDKSGLPSDRFSAERTGGSVSTLTIQRTQQEDSAVYLCASSPTGGDGEQYFGPGTRLTVT.

V and J are TRBV28 and TRBJ1-1; D unclear. Germline CDR1 MDHEN, CDR2 SYDVKM. This CDR3 region has 16 residues. Trimming stripped 2 bases from V and 4 bases from J, with 17 bases between. The CDR3 spells CASSLMRPIAGTEAFF. In DNA, the CDR3 is TGTGCCAGCAGTTTAATGCGCCCGATCGCAGGCACTGAAGCTTTCTTT.

The rearrangement uses TRBV28 and TRBJ2-4; 8 bases map to TRBD1. Germline V lookup: CDR1 MDHEN, CDR2 SYDVKM. Trimming at V came to 6 bases and at J to 5 bases, leaving 15 bases not matched to a gene. The CDR3 has 17 residues. For the CDR3, the DNA is TGTGCCAGCAGCCTAGGAGGGACAGGAATCTTGCAAAACATTCAGTACTTC. Amino acid sequence: CASSLGGTGILQNIQYF.

This clone was seen once. V usage is TRBV6-5 and J usage is TRBJ1-2; the match to TRBD1 covers 7 bases. CDR1 and CDR2 (germline): MNHEY, SVGAGI. V trimming: 6 bases; J trimming: 5 bases; junction bases outside the gene matches: 3. The length of the CDR3 is 12 residues. The CDR3 coding sequence is TGTGCCAGCAGCCAGGGGGTATATGGCTACACCTTC. Residues: CASSQGVYGYTF.

The V and J genes are TRBV4-1 and TRBJ1-1, with D hard to call. The V gene lost 1 base and the J gene lost 1 base, with 7 bases spanning the gap. CDR1 is MGHRA and CDR2 is YSYEKL in the germline V gene. The CDR3 has 14 residues. CDR3 in DNA: TGCGCCAGCAGCCAAGTGGCAGGGAACACTGAAGCTTTCTTT. Protein sequence: CASSQVAGNTEAFF.

The rearrangement uses TRBV19 and TRBJ2-1, with 9 bases fitting TRBD2. Germline assignment: CDR1 LNHDA and CDR2 SQIVND (reference sequence). The V segment lost 5 bases and the J segment 7 bases; nucleotides outside the gene matches: 9. CDR3 length: 15 residues. This CDR3 reads CASSLTSGVGNEQFF. DNA of the CDR3: TGTGCCAGTAGTTTGACTAGCGGAGTGGGGAATGAGCAGTTCTTC.